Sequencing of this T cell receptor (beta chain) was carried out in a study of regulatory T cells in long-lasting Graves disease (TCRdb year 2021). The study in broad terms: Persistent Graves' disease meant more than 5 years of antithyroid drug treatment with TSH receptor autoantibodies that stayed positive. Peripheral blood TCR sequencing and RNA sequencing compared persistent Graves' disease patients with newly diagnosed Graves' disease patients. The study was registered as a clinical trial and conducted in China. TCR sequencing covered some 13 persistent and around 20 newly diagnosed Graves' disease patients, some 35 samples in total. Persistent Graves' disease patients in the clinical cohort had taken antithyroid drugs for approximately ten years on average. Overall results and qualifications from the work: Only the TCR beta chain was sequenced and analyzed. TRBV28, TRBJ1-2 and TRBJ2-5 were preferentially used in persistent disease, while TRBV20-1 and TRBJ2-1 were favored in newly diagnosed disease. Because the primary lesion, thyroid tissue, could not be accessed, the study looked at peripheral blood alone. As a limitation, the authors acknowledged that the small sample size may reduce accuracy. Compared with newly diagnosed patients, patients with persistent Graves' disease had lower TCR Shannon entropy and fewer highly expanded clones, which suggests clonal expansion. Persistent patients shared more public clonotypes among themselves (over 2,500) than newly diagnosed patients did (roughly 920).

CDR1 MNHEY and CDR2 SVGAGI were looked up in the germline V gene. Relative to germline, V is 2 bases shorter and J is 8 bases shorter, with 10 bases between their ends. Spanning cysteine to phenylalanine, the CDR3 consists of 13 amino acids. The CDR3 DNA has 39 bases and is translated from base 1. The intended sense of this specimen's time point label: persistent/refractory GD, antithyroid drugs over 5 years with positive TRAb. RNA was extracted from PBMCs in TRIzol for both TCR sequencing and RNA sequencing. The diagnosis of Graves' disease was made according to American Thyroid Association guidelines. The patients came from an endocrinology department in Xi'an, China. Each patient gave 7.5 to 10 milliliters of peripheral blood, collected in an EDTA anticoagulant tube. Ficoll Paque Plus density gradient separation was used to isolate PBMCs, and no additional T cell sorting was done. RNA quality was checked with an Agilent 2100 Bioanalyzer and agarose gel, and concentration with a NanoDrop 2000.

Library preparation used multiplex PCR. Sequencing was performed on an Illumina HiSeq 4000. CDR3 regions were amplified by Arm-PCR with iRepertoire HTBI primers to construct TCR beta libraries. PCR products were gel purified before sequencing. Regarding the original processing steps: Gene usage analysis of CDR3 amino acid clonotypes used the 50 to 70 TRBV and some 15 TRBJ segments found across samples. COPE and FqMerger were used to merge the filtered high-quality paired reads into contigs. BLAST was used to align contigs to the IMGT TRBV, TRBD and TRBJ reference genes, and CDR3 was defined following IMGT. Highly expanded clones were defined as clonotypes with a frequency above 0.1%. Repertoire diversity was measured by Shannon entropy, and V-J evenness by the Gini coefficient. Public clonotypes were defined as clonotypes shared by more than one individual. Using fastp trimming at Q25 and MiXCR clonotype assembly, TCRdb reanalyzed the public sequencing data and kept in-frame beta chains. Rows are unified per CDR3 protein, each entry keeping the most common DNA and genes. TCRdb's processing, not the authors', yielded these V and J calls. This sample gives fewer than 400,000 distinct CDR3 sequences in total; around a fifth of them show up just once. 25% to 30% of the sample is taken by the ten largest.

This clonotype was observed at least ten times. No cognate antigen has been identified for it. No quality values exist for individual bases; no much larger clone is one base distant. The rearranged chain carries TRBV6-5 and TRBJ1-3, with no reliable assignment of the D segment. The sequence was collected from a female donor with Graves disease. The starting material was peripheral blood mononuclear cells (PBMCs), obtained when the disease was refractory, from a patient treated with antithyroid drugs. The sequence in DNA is TGTGCCAGCAGTTACAGCGGAATGGACACCATATATTTT. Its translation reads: CASSYSGMDTIYF.